The clone carrying this T cell receptor (beta chain) was counted ten times or more. Its antigen is undetermined. At one boundary the junction diverges from the germline segment, which might be a read error. These data belong to a study of blood T cells in healthy people across ages. The study, taken as a whole, reports: As naive T cell percentage varied, TCR beta diversity correlated strongly with it.

A second PCR of about 7 to 12 cycles used a sample-barcoded 5' primer and a J-beta primer mix. TCRdb reanalysed the 5' RACE reads using MiXCR and keeps one entry per CDR3 protein. Of more than 650,000 distinct CDR3 sequences listed, roughly 25% are singletons. CDR3 length: 12 amino acids. In germline, CDR1 is SQVTM, CDR2 ANQGSEA. The data were also submitted as part of a second study, on T cells of mothers and their children. From that report: Slightly higher, non-significant overlap characterized related mother-child pairs relative to unrelated pairs.

The sequence was obtained from a boy younger than 18 in good health. The chain recombines TRBV29-1 with TRBJ2-5; D not certain. Sequences were obtained from blood. The CDR3 DNA reads TGCAGCGTCGAAGGTCCAGAAGAGACCCAGTACTTC. Translating it yields CSVEGPEETQYF.